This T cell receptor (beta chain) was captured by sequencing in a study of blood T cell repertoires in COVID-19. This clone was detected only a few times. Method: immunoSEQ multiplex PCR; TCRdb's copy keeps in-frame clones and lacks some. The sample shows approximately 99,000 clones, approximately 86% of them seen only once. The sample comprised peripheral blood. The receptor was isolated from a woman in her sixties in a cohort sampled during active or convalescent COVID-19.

CDR3 DNA sequence: TGCGCCAGCAGCTTGGTCCCGGGACAGTCTAGCACAGATACGCAGTATTTT. Translated, it gives CASSLVPGQSSTDTQYF. The gene calls are TRBV5-1 and TRBJ2-3; 7 positions match TRBD1. This CDR3 is built from 17 residues. V lost 0 bases to trimming and J lost 0 bases; unmatched junction nucleotides: 7. In germline, CDR1 is SGHRS, CDR2 YFSETQ. Variable domain in full (rest from reference TRBV5-1 and TRBJ2-3): KAGVTQTPRYLIKTRGQQVTLSCSPISGHRSVSWYQQTPGQGLQFLFEYFSETQRNKGNFPGRFSGRQFSNSRSEMNVSTLELGDSALYLCASSLVPGQSSTDTQYFGPGTRLTVL.